This record concerns one T cell receptor beta chain sequence. The data are from a study of blood T cell repertoires in COVID-19. In the study overall: There were acute and convalescent COVID-19 samples, and they came from the United States, Italy and Spain.

Produced via immunoSEQ multiplex PCR; TCRdb's table is partial and in-frame only. The sample has tens of thousands of clones; about 83% are singletons. This CDR3 region has 15 residues. Germline V gene data show CDR1 as MNHEY and CDR2 as SMNVEV (reference sequence). Unmatched junction bases numbered 8, after V lost 5 bases and J lost 4 bases. This TCR was sampled from a woman between 70 and 85 years old with acute or convalescent COVID-19. The chain employs TRBV27 and TRBJ2-5; 9 nucleotides align to TRBD1. The sequencing input was peripheral blood. The CDR3 loop is CASSPRTGDRETQYF. As DNA, the CDR3 is TGTGCCAGCAGTCCAAGGACAGGGGACAGAGAGACCCAGTACTTC.